This T cell receptor beta chain was sequenced for a study of blood T cell repertoires in COVID-19. The table came from immunoSEQ multiplex PCR; TCRdb's copy has only in-frame clones and leaves some out. The table includes roughly 150,000 clones, around 80% detected once. The CDR3 runs to 14 residues. Germline values: CDR1 SNHLY, CDR2 FYNNEI. The V and J ends lost 4 bases and 4 bases respectively, with 11 bases between them. The rearrangement links TRBV2 to TRBJ1-5; weak D call: TRBD1 (5 bases). This clonotype originated in a woman in her sixties or seventies in a cohort exposed to, infected with or recovered from COVID-19 (not recorded which). The sample consisted of PBMCs or T cells enriched from blood (not recorded which). The chain's CDR3 is CASSARQGNQPQHF. The CDR3 nucleotides are TGTGCCAGCAGTGCGCGGCAGGGTAATCAGCCCCAGCATTTT.